Presented here are 32 T cell receptor beta chains from one specimen sequenced in a study of cytomegalovirus exposure and HLA in healthy donors. PCR primers comprised 60 Vbeta and 13 Jbeta primers. TCRdb's table, derived via immunoSEQ multiplex PCR, lists solely in-frame clones and lacks some. There are 150,000 or so clones in the sample; around four fifths occur only once, and 1.5% to 2.5% lies in the top ten. Sequencing was carried out using PBMCs. All receptors come from a man aged 18-30 years in good health and CMV-seronegative.

V usage is TRBV7-9 and J usage is TRBJ2-7, with TRBD2 matching over 8 bases. Trimming at V came to 3 bases and at J to 4 bases, leaving 17 bases not matched to a gene. Per germline, CDR1 SEHNR and CDR2 FQNEAQ (reference sequence). CDR3 length equals 18 residues. The DNA for the CDR3 is TGTGCCAGCAGCTTTCCCGCAGGCGAGCGGGGGTTGCGATACGAGCAGTACTTC. Translating gives CASSFPAGERGLRYEQYF.

The J gene is TRBJ2-5, the V gene TRBV13; tentatively, D is TRBD2 (5 bases). V was cut by 3 bases and J by 1 base, with 9 bases left in between. This CDR3 is 14 amino acids long. Looked up from germline, CDR1 is PRHDT and CDR2 is FYEKMQ (reference sequence). CDR3 amino acids: CASSFPSPQETQYF. The CDR3 region has the DNA TGTGCCAGCAGCTTCCCTAGCCCCCAAGAGACCCAGTACTTC.

This sequence joins TRBV6-1 and TRBJ1-2, with 12 bases matching TRBD1. The CDR3 totals 14 residues. V lost 1 base, J lost 8 bases, and 2 bases stayed unmatched. Germline-derived CDR1 and CDR2 are MNHNS and SASEGT. The CDR3 region has the DNA TGTGCCAGCAGTGAAGGTGGGACAGGGGGCGGCTACACCTTC. It yields the protein CASSEGGTGGGYTF.

The genes are TRBV30 and TRBJ1-1, with D perhaps TRBD1 (6 bases). This CDR3 is 14 amino acids long. CDR1 is GTSNPN and CDR2 is SVGIG in the germline V gene (reference sequence). CDR3 nucleotide sequence: TGTGCAGGAGGGGGGGCCCTCGAGAACACTGAAGCTTTCTTT. This translates into CAGGGALENTEAFF.

The V and J genes are TRBV6-5 and TRBJ1-5; unclear D gene. The germline V gene has CDR1 MNHEY and CDR2 SVGAGI. The CDR3 has 14 amino acids. The V end was cut by 5 bases, the J end by 4 bases, with 12 bases between. The CDR3 sequence is CASSARTGNQPQHF. The CDR3 DNA reads as TGTGCCAGCAGTGCCCGGACGGGAAATCAGCCCCAGCATTTT.

V usage is TRBV7-9 and J usage is TRBJ2-2; 10 positions match TRBD1. With V trimmed by 6 bases and J by 3 bases, 4 bases remained unmatched. Germline V lookup: CDR1 SEHNR, CDR2 FQNEAQ (reference sequence). The CDR3 is 15 amino acids. The CDR3 DNA reads TGTGCCAGCAGATCCGGGACAGGGGACACCGGGGAGCTGTTTTTT. Protein sequence: CASRSGTGDTGELFF.

CDR3 in DNA: TGTGCTAGTGGTTTGGTAAGGAGGGCTTGGGGCAGCTCCTACAATGAGCAGTTCTTC. This gives the protein CASGLVRRAWGSSYNEQFF. The chain is built from TRBV12-5 and TRBJ2-1; D possibly corresponds to TRBD2 (6 bases). V was trimmed by 0 bases and J by 0 bases, leaving 18 bases between them. The CDR3 spans 19 residues. Germline CDR1 and CDR2: LGHNT and FRNRAP.

This sequence joins TRBV9 and TRBJ1-2; D is unresolved. Germline V gene data show CDR1 as SGDLS and CDR2 as YYNGEE. The CDR3 is 15 residues long. V was trimmed by 2 bases and J by 7 bases, leaving 18 bases between them. In nucleotides, the CDR3 is TGTGCCAGCAGCGTCTACGATTCGACTAATGGTGGCTACACCTTC. Its translation is CASSVYDSTNGGYTF.

The chain employs TRBV11-1 and TRBJ1-1, with a possible D match to TRBD1 (5 bases). CDR1 is SGHAT, CDR2 FQDESV, per germline (reference sequence). This CDR3 contains 13 residues. Trimming removed 1 base at V and 9 bases at J, with 12 bases between. CDR3 coding DNA: TGTGCCAGCAGCTTAGACCCAACAGGACAAGCTTTCTTT. This gives the protein CASSLDPTGQAFF.

V is TRBV2 and J is TRBJ1-5; TRBD1 agrees at 11 bases. Per the germline V gene, CDR1 is SNHLY and CDR2 is FYNNEI. The length of the CDR3 is 15 residues. V was clipped by 5 bases and J by 3 bases; unmatched bases: 3. DNA of the CDR3: TGTGCCAGCAGTACGGACAGGGGGCCCAATCAGCCCCAGCATTTT. This gives the protein CASSTDRGPNQPQHF.

Here the CDR3 DNA reads TGTGCCAGCAGTCTTCCCACCGGGACTAGTGGTAATACGCAGTATTTT. It specifies CASSLPTGTSGNTQYF. This chain links TRBV28 with TRBJ2-3, with TRBD2 matching over 8 bases. V dropped 5 bases and J dropped 7; count of bases not matched to a gene: 14. CDR1 is MDHEN and CDR2 is SYDVKM in the germline V gene. The CDR3 extends over 16 amino acids. Drawing the rest from reference TRBV28 and TRBJ2-3, the complete variable domain is DVKVTQSSRYLVKRTGEKVFLECVQDMDHENMFWYRQDPGLGLRLIYFSYDVKMKEKGDIPEGYSVSREKKERFSLILESASTNQTSMYLCASSLPTGTSGNTQYFGPGTRLTVL.

The table lists this clone with a count of one. This rearrangement joins TRBV28 to TRBJ2-7, with 10 bases fitting TRBD2. With 8 bases clipped from V and 1 base from J, the junction kept 5 bases outside the gene matches. The CDR3 consists of 14 residues. The germline V gene has CDR1 MDHEN and CDR2 SYDVKM. This CDR3 reads CASGLLAGSYEQYF. Here the CDR3 DNA reads TGTGCCAGCGGCCTACTAGCGGGGTCCTACGAGCAGTACTTC. Looking up the rest from reference TRBV28 and TRBJ2-7 gives the full variable domain: DVKVTQSSRYLVKRTGEKVFLECVQDMDHENMFWYRQDPGLGLRLIYFSYDVKMKEKGDIPEGYSVSREKKERFSLILESASTNQTSMYLCASGLLAGSYEQYFGPGTRLTVT.

This chain joins TRBV9 and TRBJ2-5; 16 nucleotides match TRBD2. Per the germline V gene, CDR1 is SGDLS and CDR2 is YYNGEE. V trimming: 3 bases; J trimming: 5 bases; junction bases outside the gene matches: 7. This CDR3 comprises 17 residues. The CDR3 DNA reads TGTGCCAGCAGCGGATCCGGGACTAGCGGGGGGGAGGAGACCCAGTACTTC. Its translation: CASSGSGTSGGEETQYF.

This chain's CDR3 is CASSLTGVGPQHF. In DNA form, the CDR3 reads TGTGCCAGCAGCTTAACCGGAGTAGGGCCCCAGCATTTT. The rearrangement uses TRBV7-3 and TRBJ1-5; D ambiguous. This CDR3 comprises 13 residues. The germline gives CDR1 SGHTA, CDR2 FQGTGA. V lost 0 bases and J 9 bases, leaving 9 bases between the germline ends.

The chain employs TRBV4-1 and TRBJ2-5, with 10 bases matching TRBD1. With V trimmed by 1 base and J by 4 bases, 9 bases remained unmatched. This CDR3 is built from 17 residues. Germline values: CDR1 MGHRA, CDR2 YSYEKL. CDR3 DNA: TGCGCCAGCAGCCAAGCCCCGCGACAGGGGGCCAGAGAGACCCAGTACTTC. As protein: CASSQAPRQGARETQYF.

This sequence joins TRBV28 and TRBJ1-2; no clear D. V was pared by 5 bases and J by 5 bases, with 12 bases between. The CDR3 totals 13 residues. Germline lookup yields CDR1 MDHEN and CDR2 SYDVKM. CDR3 DNA: TGTGCCAGCAGTCCCAATACACAGTATGGCTACACCTTC. Protein product: CASSPNTQYGYTF.

V usage is TRBV12-2 and J usage is TRBJ2-5; the tabulated D call, TRBD2, remains unverified against the DNA. TRBV12-2 is deemed a pseudogene. The length of the CDR3 is 13 residues. The CDR3 here is CASRDLYQETQYF. For the CDR3, the DNA is TGTGCAAGTCGTGACTTGTACCAAGAGACCCAGTACTTC.

The J gene is TRBJ2-3, the V gene TRBV6-5; D is perhaps TRBD1 (6 bases). Trimming removed 5 bases from V and 4 bases from J, with 13 bases in between. Germline CDR1 MNHEY, CDR2 SVGAGI. The CDR3 has 14 residues. CDR3 bases: TGTGCCAGCAGTATCCGAGCAGGGGCAGATACGCAGTATTTT. Protein: CASSIRAGADTQYF.

The rearrangement joins TRBV28 to TRBJ2-6; D not certain. This CDR3 contains 14 residues. Trimming left V 7 bases short and J 0 bases short, with 7 bases between. Germline-derived CDR1 and CDR2 are MDHEN and SYDVKM. The CDR3, as DNA: TGTGCCAGCATGAGCAACTCTGGGGCCAACGTCCTGACTTTC. The encoded protein is CASMSNSGANVLTF.

As for this clone: Its ends do not fully match the called genes, so a read error is possible. V and J are TRBV10-3 and TRBJ2-5; possibly TRBD2 for D (7 bases). CDR1 is ENHRY and CDR2 is SYGVKD in the germline V gene. The CDR3 spans 14 residues. The CDR3 coding sequence is TGTGCCATCAGTGAAGGGGGGGGTCAAGATACCCAGTACTTC. Translating it yields CAISEGGGQDTQYF.

This chain connects TRBV5-1 to TRBJ1-4; D is undetermined. Germline CDR1 reads SGHRS; CDR2 reads YFSETQ. This CDR3 region has 15 residues. Trimming stripped 4 bases from V and 8 bases from J, with 18 bases between. The CDR3 region has the DNA TGCGCCAGCAGCCCATTCGGTAGGGAGGGCGAAAAACTGTTTTTT. Amino acid sequence: CASSPFGREGEKLFF.

The rearrangement uses TRBV19 and TRBJ2-5; 7 nucleotides align to TRBD2. The CDR3 has 16 residues. The V gene end was trimmed by 4 bases and the J gene end by 11 bases; junction bases not matched to a gene: 19. Germline CDR1 LNHDA, CDR2 SQIVND (reference sequence). This chain's CDR3 is CASSTYPRGTSGEQYF. Written as DNA, the CDR3 is TGTGCCAGTAGTACCTATCCGCGGGGGACCTCTGGGGAGCAGTACTTC.

This clone turned up a few times. The gene calls are TRBV19 and TRBJ2-6; D is ambiguous. The V end lost 3 bases, the J end lost 0 bases, and 9 bases lay between the germline ends. The CDR3 runs 16 residues. Germline CDR1 and CDR2: LNHDA and SQIVND (reference sequence). In DNA, the CDR3 is TGTGCCAGTAGTATTATATTAGCCTCTGGGGCCAACGTCCTGACTTTC. Encoded protein: CASSIILASGANVLTF.

The chain recombines TRBV10-1 with TRBJ2-7; TRBD2 matches 7 bases. Germline lookup yields CDR1 WNHNN and CDR2 SYGVQD (reference sequence). V gave up 0 bases and J gave up 2 bases; unmatched junction bases: 1. The CDR3 has 14 residues. CDR3 sequence: CASSESGGTYEQYF. CDR3 nucleotides: TGCGCCAGCAGTGAGTCGGGAGGGACCTACGAGCAGTACTTC.

This chain links TRBV5-1 with TRBJ1-1; TRBD1 matches 10 bases. The trim removed 2 bases at V and 4 bases at J, leaving 2 bases unmatched. The CDR3 sequence is 14 residues long. CDR1 and CDR2 from the germline V gene are SGHRS and YFSETQ. This CDR3 reads CASSFWDRGTEAFF. The CDR3 DNA follows: TGCGCCAGCAGCTTTTGGGACAGGGGCACTGAAGCTTTCTTT.

This chain uses TRBV5-1 with TRBJ2-5; TRBD2 matches at 11 bases. The closer fit of TRBJ2-7 to the DNA end suggests the J call may be wrong. The CDR3 totals 15 residues. The germline V gene has CDR1 SGHRS and CDR2 YFSETQ. DNA of the CDR3: TGCGCCAGCAGCTTGGGACTAGCGGGATCCTACGAGCAGTACTTC. Translated, it gives CASSLGLAGSYEQYF.

The chain recombines TRBV2 with TRBJ1-1, with no clear D. CDR3 length: 13 amino acids. Germline CDR1 and CDR2: SNHLY and FYNNEI. Trimming removed 3 bases at V and 5 bases at J, with 10 bases between. CDR3 amino acids: CASSDQSPTEAFF. The CDR3 DNA reads TGTGCCAGCAGTGACCAGTCCCCAACTGAAGCTTTCTTT. Complete variable domain (other parts from reference TRBV2 and TRBJ1-1): EPEVTQTPSHQVTQMGQEVILRCVPISNHLYFYWYRQILGQKVEFLVSFYNNEISEKSEIFDDQFSVERPDGSNFTLKIRSTKLEDSAMYFCASSDQSPTEAFFGQGTRLTVV.

The V gene is TRBV19, the J gene TRBJ1-1; maybe TRBD1 (5 bases). The CDR3 spans 14 residues. The germline CDR1 and CDR2 sequences are LNHDA and SQIVND (reference sequence). V lost 3 bases, J lost 1 base, and 9 bases lay in between. For the CDR3, the DNA is TGTGCCAGTAGTATCCTGACAGCGAACACTGAAGCTTTCTTT. It encodes CASSILTANTEAFF.

This chain uses TRBV7-2 with TRBJ1-2; 8 bases map to TRBD1. After removal of 3 bases from V and 4 bases from J, the junction contained 4 bases not matched to a gene. The germline CDR1 and CDR2 sequences are SGHTA and FQGNSA. This CDR3 contains 14 residues. CDR3 coding DNA: TGTGCCAGCAGCTTCAGACAGGGGCTCTATGGCTACACCTTC. Encoded protein: CASSFRQGLYGYTF.

V is TRBV7-9 and J is TRBJ2-4, with a tentative D call TRBD1 (6 bases). V was pared by 3 bases and J by 0 bases, with 15 bases between. Germline V gene data show CDR1 as SEHNR and CDR2 as FQNEAQ (reference sequence). CDR3 length: 17 residues. This chain's CDR3 is CASSFWDTIVAKNIQYF. In nucleotides, the CDR3 is TGTGCCAGCAGCTTTTGGGACACTATCGTAGCCAAAAACATTCAGTACTTC.

The rearrangement links TRBV18 to TRBJ2-7; the match to TRBD2 covers 8 bases. V lost 3 bases to trimming and J lost 4 bases; unmatched junction nucleotides: 14. Germline-derived CDR1 and CDR2 are KGHSH and LQKENI. The CDR3 is made up of 17 amino acids. CDR3 nucleotide sequence: TGTGCCAGCTCACCGCCTCGCCGGGGAGCGGGGGTGTACGAGCAGTACTTC. Residues: CASSPPRRGAGVYEQYF.

This clone occurred a few times. The chain employs TRBV9 and TRBJ1-1, with D perhaps TRBD1 (6 bases). The CDR3 covers 16 residues. Germline lookup yields CDR1 SGDLS and CDR2 YYNGEE. Trimming cost V 0 bases and J 1 base, with 13 bases left between them. CDR3 sequence (DNA): TGTGCCAGCAGCGTAGGGGGGCGACGAACGAACACTGAAGCTTTCTTT. Protein sequence: CASSVGGRRTNTEAFF.